Here is one TCR beta chain with its context. The sample is drawn from a study of blood T cell repertoires in COVID-19. Across the study: Italy, Spain and the United States were the sources of the convalescent and acute COVID-19 samples.

In the original processing: It was from reference gene primer amplification that nucleated cell counts were estimated. TCRdb's table, derived via immunoSEQ multiplex PCR, lists solely in-frame clones and lacks some. V and J calls and clone size are given by that table; D and trimming were obtained from the DNA. Altogether some 250,000 clones are present, approximately 80% being singletons, with the ten largest covering roughly 9.6%. The CDR3 is made up of 13 amino acids. Germline CDR1 and CDR2: SGHTA and FQGTGA. The V and J ends lost 2 bases and 6 bases respectively, with 8 bases between them. The sequencing sample was made of peripheral blood. This sequence was found in a woman older than 75 with acute or convalescent COVID-19. The genes are TRBV7-3 and TRBJ2-1; D is unclear. CDR3 sequence: CASSLPGRNEQFF. The CDR3 DNA sequence: TGTGCCAGCAGCTTACCAGGCCGCAATGAGCAGTTCTTC.